This TCR beta chain was obtained from a study of T-cell memory formation after mild COVID-19. Study-level results: Clones from the second wave (peaking day 37) had unconfirmed SARS-CoV-2 specificity.

Each CDR3 protein gets one entry after TCRdb re-called the 5' RACE reads with MiXCR. The sample records 400,000 or so distinct CDR3 sequences, roughly 20% being singletons. Germline V gene lookup returns CDR1 SGHTA and CDR2 FQGNSA. There are 14 residues in the CDR3. V was shortened by 5 bases and J by 2 bases, with 13 bases between the two germline ends. This clonotype occurred a few times. As yet, its antigen is unknown. Sequenced sample: PBMCs or a T cell subset sorted from them (not recorded which). This TCR derives from an adult woman who had mild COVID-19 (a few samples of this study predate the infection). Cell type and time point are not known. The chain employs TRBV7-2 and TRBJ2-7; possible D gene TRBD2, 6 bases. CDR3 amino acids: CASSADRGTYEQYF. CDR3 nucleotide sequence: TGTGCCAGCAGCGCAGACCGGGGGACCTACGAGCAGTACTTC.